The clone carrying this T cell receptor (beta chain) was observed a single time. The antigen remains unidentified. Using immunoSEQ multiplex PCR, the repertoire was profiled, and TCRdb retains in-frame clones only, with some absent. In the table there are roughly 100,000 clones, around 89% of which are singletons. Trimming stripped 6 bases from V and 9 bases from J, with 21 bases between. Germline V gene data show CDR1 as MGHRA and CDR2 as YSYEKL. The CDR3 runs to 16 residues. The data originate from a study of cytomegalovirus exposure and HLA in healthy donors. Regarding the study as a whole: Cytomegalovirus association was assigned to about 150 TCR beta chains.

This receptor was obtained from a woman aged 18 to 35 in good health and CMV-seropositive. What was sequenced was PBMCs. The chain carries TRBV4-1 and TRBJ1-6; tentatively, D is TRBD1 (5 bases). The CDR3 coding sequence is TGCGCCAGCAGGAACAGCCTCGGGGGGGTGGGTTCACCCCTCCACTTT. Its translation: CASRNSLGGVGSPLHF.